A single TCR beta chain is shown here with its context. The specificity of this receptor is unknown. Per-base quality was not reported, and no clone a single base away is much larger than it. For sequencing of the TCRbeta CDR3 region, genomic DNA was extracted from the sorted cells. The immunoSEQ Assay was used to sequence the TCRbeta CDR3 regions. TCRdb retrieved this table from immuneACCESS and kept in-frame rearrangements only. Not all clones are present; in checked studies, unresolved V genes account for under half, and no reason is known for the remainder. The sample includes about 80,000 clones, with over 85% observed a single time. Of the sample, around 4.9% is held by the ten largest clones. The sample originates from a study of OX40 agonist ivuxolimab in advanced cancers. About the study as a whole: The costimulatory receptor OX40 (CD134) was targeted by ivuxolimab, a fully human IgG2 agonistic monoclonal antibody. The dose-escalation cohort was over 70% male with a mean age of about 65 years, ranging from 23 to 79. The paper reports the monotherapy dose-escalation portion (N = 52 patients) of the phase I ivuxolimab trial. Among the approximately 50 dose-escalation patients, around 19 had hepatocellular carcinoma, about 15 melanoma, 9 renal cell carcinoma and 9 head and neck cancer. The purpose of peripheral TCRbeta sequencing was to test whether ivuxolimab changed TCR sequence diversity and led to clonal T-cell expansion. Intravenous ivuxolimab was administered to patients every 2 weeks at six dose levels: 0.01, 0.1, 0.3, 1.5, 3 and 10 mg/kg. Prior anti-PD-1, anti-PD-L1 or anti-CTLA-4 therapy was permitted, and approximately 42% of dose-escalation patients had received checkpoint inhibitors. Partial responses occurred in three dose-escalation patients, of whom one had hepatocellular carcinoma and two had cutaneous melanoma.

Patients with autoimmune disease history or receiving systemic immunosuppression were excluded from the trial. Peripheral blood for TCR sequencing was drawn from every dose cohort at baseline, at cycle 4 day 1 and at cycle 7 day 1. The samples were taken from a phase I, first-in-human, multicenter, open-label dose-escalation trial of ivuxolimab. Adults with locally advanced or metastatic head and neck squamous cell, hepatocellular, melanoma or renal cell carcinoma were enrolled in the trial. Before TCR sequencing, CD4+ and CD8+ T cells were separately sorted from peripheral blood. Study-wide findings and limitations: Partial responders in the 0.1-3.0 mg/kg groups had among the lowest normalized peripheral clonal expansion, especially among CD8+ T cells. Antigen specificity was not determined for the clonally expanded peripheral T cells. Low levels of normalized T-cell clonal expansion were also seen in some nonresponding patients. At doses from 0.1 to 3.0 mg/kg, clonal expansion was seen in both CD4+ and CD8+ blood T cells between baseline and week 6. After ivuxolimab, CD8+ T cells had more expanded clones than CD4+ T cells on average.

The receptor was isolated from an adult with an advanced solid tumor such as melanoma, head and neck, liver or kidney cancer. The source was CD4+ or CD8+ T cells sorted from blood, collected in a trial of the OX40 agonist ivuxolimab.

The DNA sequence reads TGTGCCACCAGCAGAGATCGATCTGGGACTAGCGCCCGCGATGAGCAGTTCTTC. It specifies CATSRDRSGTSARDEQFF. The chain joins TRBV15 to TRBJ2-1, with 10 middle bases fitting TRBD2. After removal of 0 bases from V and 8 bases from J, the junction retains 13 bases not matched to a gene. The germline V gene (reference sequence) supplies CDR1 LNHNV and CDR2 YYDKDF. The CDR3 runs 18 residues from the cysteine to the phenylalanine. Only CDR3 DNA is held: 54 bases, read in frame from base 1. Where the CDR3 stops, the reference TRBV15 and TRBJ2-1 genes take over; the full variable domain is DAMVIQNPRYQVTQFGKPVTLSCSQTLNHNVMYWYQQKSSQAPKLLFHYYDKDFNNEADTPDNFQSRRPNTSFCFLDIRSPGLGDTAMYLCATSRDRSGTSARDEQFFGPGTRLTVL.